These 11 T cell receptor beta chains came from one sample sequenced in a study of human T cells and chemical hapten exposure. TCRdb re-derived calls from the RACE reads in MiXCR, one entry per CDR3 protein. Here the sample spans some 70,000 distinct CDR3 sequences, roughly 9.8% being singletons. Documented time point: pre-sensitization, week 0. The treatment is: therapeutic diphenylcyclopropenone sensitization with weekly scalp DPC. The sequenced sample was whole blood, obtained in connection with sensitization to the hapten diphenylcyclopropenone (DPC). The receptor source for this set is a woman between 50 and 59 years old with alopecia areata. Some clones in this sample may be carry-over from other donors' samples.

This clonotype has ten or more counts. This chain connects TRBV27 to TRBJ2-7; possibly TRBD1 or TRBD2 for D (5 bases each). Trimming left V 7 bases short and J 6 bases short, with 13 bases between. This CDR3 region has 12 residues. Germline V gives CDR1 MNHEY, CDR2 SMNVEV (reference sequence). The CDR3 loop is CASNRGGGEQYF. The CDR3 nucleotides read TGTGCCAGCAATCGGGGCGGCGGCGAGCAGTACTTC.

This clonotype was seen ten or more times. This rearrangement joins TRBV6-5 to TRBJ2-7; possible D gene TRBD1, 6 bases. This CDR3 has 14 residues. Germline assignment: CDR1 MNHEY and CDR2 SVGAGI. V lost 6 bases and J 5 bases, leaving 17 bases between the germline ends. The CDR3 region has the DNA TGTGCCAGCAGCCTGGACAGTAGGTTGAACGAGCAGTACTTC. Protein sequence: CASSLDSRLNEQYF.

This clonotype has a handful of counts. This chain uses TRBV7-2 with TRBJ2-2, with TRBD1 matching 8 bases. Per germline, CDR1 SGHTA and CDR2 FQGNSA. This CDR3 is 15 amino acids long. V shed 3 bases and J 4 bases; nucleotides not matched to a gene: 4. The CDR3 spells CASSFDRGGTGELFF. The CDR3 coding sequence is TGTGCCAGCAGCTTCGACAGGGGAGGCACCGGGGAGCTGTTTTTT.

This clonotype was recorded at least ten times. This rearrangement joins TRBV11-2 to TRBJ2-1; 14 bases fit TRBD2. V trimming: 3 bases; J trimming: 8 bases; junction bases outside the gene matches: 6. The V gene's germline CDR1 is SGHAT and CDR2 FQNNGV. This CDR3 is 16 amino acids long. The CDR3 DNA reads TGTGCCAGCAGCTTTGGGACTAGCGGGAGCATCTATGAGCAGTTCTTC. It is translated as CASSFGTSGSIYEQFF. Looking up the rest from reference TRBV11-2 and TRBJ2-1 gives the full variable domain: EAGVAQSPRYKIIEKRQSVAFWCNPISGHATLYWYQQILGQGPKLLIQFQNNGVVDDSQLPKDRFSAERLKGVDSTLKIQPAKLEDSAVYLCASSFGTSGSIYEQFFGPGTRLTVL.

This clonotype was picked up many times. CDR3 DNA sequence: TGTGCCAGCAGCCAGGACATGGCCGGGGAGCTGTTTTTT. This translates into CASSQDMAGELFF. The gene calls are TRBV12-3 or TRBV12-4 and TRBJ2-2, with a possible D match to TRBD1 (5 bases). There are 13 residues in the CDR3. The V end lost 6 bases, the J end lost 6 bases, and 11 bases lay between the germline ends.

This clonotype has just a few counts. The chain uses TRBV5-5 and TRBJ1-4; no clear D. CDR1 is SGHKS, CDR2 YYEKEE, per germline (reference sequence). The ends were cut back, 4 bases at V and 8 bases at J, with 12 bases in the middle. This CDR3 contains 13 residues. CDR3 region: CASSPASNEKLFF. The CDR3 region has the DNA TGTGCCAGCAGCCCGGCCTCCAACGAAAAACTGTTTTTT.

The gene calls are TRBV18 and TRBJ1-1; no firm D call. Looked up from germline, CDR1 is KGHSH and CDR2 is LQKENI. Deletions cut 4 bases from V and 4 bases from J, with 10 bases between. This CDR3 is 13 amino acids long. The CDR3 DNA reads as TGTGCCAGCTCACAGGGCTTGGGCACTGAAGCTTTCTTT. This gives the protein CASSQGLGTEAFF.

This clonotype came up a few times. The chain carries TRBV5-4 and TRBJ2-7; no definite D call. CDR3 length: 13 amino acids. CDR1 is SGHNT and CDR2 is YYREEE in the germline V gene (reference sequence). Deletions cut 1 base from V and 0 bases from J, with 5 bases between. The CDR3 spells CASSLLDSYEQYF. The DNA for the CDR3 is TGTGCCAGCAGCTTGTTGGACTCCTACGAGCAGTACTTC.

The chain couples TRBV4-2 to TRBJ2-1; 9 bases line up with TRBD2. The CDR3 length is 15 residues. With 0 bases clipped from V and 15 bases from J, the junction kept 12 bases outside the gene matches. Germline V gives CDR1 LGHNA, CDR2 YNFKEQ. The DNA of the CDR3 is TGTGCCAGCAGCCAAGACCCCAAGGGACTAGCTCTTCCGTTCTTC. Translating it yields CASSQDPKGLALPFF.

This chain uses TRBV2 with TRBJ2-3; TRBD1 matches 8 bases. Per germline, CDR1 SNHLY and CDR2 FYNNEI. Unmatched junction bases numbered 19, after V lost 5 bases and J lost 9 bases. This CDR3 region has 17 residues. The CDR3 region has the DNA TGTGCCAGCAGTTCCACTTCGAGGACAGGGCGGAGGTTAACGCAGTATTTT. It translates to CASSSTSRTGRRLTQYF.

This clonotype was seen only a few times. The V call is TRBV29-1, the J call TRBJ2-1; D is undetermined. Trimming took 3 bases from V and 10 from J, leaving 10 bases between them. Germline V gives CDR1 SQVTM, CDR2 ANQGSEA. This CDR3 has 11 residues. Written as DNA, the CDR3 is TGCAGCGTTGACCCCCTAAACGAGCAGTTCTTC. This translates into CSVDPLNEQFF.